This passage covers 24 T cell receptor beta chains from one sample sequenced in a study of blood T cell repertoires in COVID-19. Repertoires were generated with immunoSEQ multiplex PCR, while TCRdb's copy carries only in-frame clones and drops some. Seen here are a few hundred thousand clones, roughly 90% observed once, and the top ten hold approximately 10%. Sequencing input: PBMCs or T cells enriched from blood (not recorded which). Every receptor here comes from a man aged 18 to 30 with acute COVID-19.

CDR3 in DNA: TGTGCCAGACAGGGTAAGACGAACACCGGGGAGCTGTTTTTT. Residues: CARQGKTNTGELFF. V is TRBV21-1 and J is TRBJ2-2; the table's D call, TRBD1, has no DNA check behind it. TRBV21-1 is designated a pseudogene. The CDR3 sequence is 14 residues long.

The V and J genes are TRBV14 and TRBJ2-2; D gene ambiguous. This CDR3 is 13 amino acids long. CDR1 is SGHDN and CDR2 is FVKESK in the germline V gene. Trimming took 8 bases from V and 1 from J, leaving 8 bases between them. The chain's CDR3 is CASDFGNTGELFF. CDR3 sequence (DNA): TGTGCCAGCGACTTCGGGAACACCGGGGAGCTGTTTTTT.

The table lists this clone with a few counts. The chain has TRBV7-9 and TRBJ2-7; 9 bases align to TRBD1. In germline, CDR1 is SEHNR, CDR2 FQNEAQ (reference sequence). The CDR3 covers 14 residues. V was clipped by 4 bases and J by 5 bases; unmatched bases: 6. The CDR3 loop is CASSWWDRDHEQYF. As DNA, the CDR3 is TGTGCCAGCAGCTGGTGGGACAGGGACCACGAGCAGTACTTC.

V is TRBV3-1 (or the pseudogene TRBV3-2) and J is TRBJ1-1; 7 bases are a match to TRBD1. The CDR3 sequence is 16 residues long. After removal of 3 bases from V and 1 base from J, the junction contained 8 bases not matched to a gene. Per germline, CDR1 LGHDT and CDR2 YNNKEL (reference sequence). The CDR3: CASSHAGQVWNTEAFF. The CDR3 region has the DNA TGTGCCAGCAGCCACGCCGGACAGGTTTGGAACACTGAAGCTTTCTTT.

The chain carries TRBV7-3 and TRBJ2-7, with 7 bases lining up with TRBD2. The V gene end was trimmed by 2 bases and the J gene end by 1 base; junction bases not matched to a gene: 5. The CDR3 sequence is 15 residues long. From germline, CDR1 is SGHTA and CDR2 FQGTGA. In DNA, the CDR3 is TGTGCCAGCAGCTTAGGCGGGAGTTCTTCCTACGAGCAGTACTTC. Translation: CASSLGGSSSYEQYF.

The chain employs TRBV19 and TRBJ1-5; 8 nucleotides align to TRBD1. The CDR3 length is 14 residues. Germline values: CDR1 LNHDA, CDR2 SQIVND (reference sequence). V was pared by 11 bases and J by 4 bases, with 10 bases of the junction left unmatched. The CDR3 region is CAPPVRTGNQPQHF. Written as DNA, the CDR3 is TGTGCCCCCCCGGTAAGGACAGGGAATCAGCCCCAGCATTTT.

This clone occurred once. This rearrangement joins TRBV30 to TRBJ2-2; the match to TRBD2 covers 7 bases. V trimming: 4 bases; J trimming: 6 bases; junction bases outside the gene matches: 5. This CDR3 region has 13 residues. Germline V gives CDR1 GTSNPN, CDR2 SVGIG (reference sequence). CDR3 protein: CAWTDRGAGELFF. CDR3 bases: TGTGCCTGGACCGACCGGGGGGCCGGGGAGCTGTTTTTT. Together with reference TRBV30 and TRBJ2-2, the CDR3 gives the full variable domain: SQTIHQWPATLVQPVGSPLSLECTVEGTSNPNLYWYRQAAGRGLQLLFYSVGIGQISSEVPQNLSASRPQDRQFILSSKKLLLSDSGFYLCAWTDRGAGELFFGEGSRLTVL.

The rearrangement joins TRBV5-6 to TRBJ1-2; D is possibly TRBD1 (5 bases). The CDR3 is made up of 15 amino acids. V lost 0 bases and J lost 6, with 15 bases in between. The germline V gene has CDR1 SGHDT and CDR2 YYEEEE. CDR3 DNA: TGTGCCAGCAGCTTGGGGTCCGCGGGGCTCAATGGCTACACCTTC. It yields the protein CASSLGSAGLNGYTF.

The V and J genes are TRBV13 and TRBJ2-1, with 13 bases identical to TRBD2. The CDR3 has 18 residues. Germline V CDR1 and CDR2: PRHDT, FYEKMQ (reference sequence). After removal of 1 base from V and 8 bases from J, the junction contained 11 bases not matched to a gene. CDR3 loop: CASSLEGRLAGGGDEQFF. In DNA form, the CDR3 reads TGTGCCAGCAGCTTAGAGGGAAGACTAGCGGGAGGAGGAGATGAGCAGTTCTTC.

V is TRBV28 and J is TRBJ1-5, with 9 bases matching TRBD1. The CDR3 is 16 amino acids. Per the germline V gene, CDR1 is MDHEN and CDR2 is SYDVKM. The V segment lost 5 bases and the J segment 7 bases; nucleotides outside the gene matches: 12. The CDR3 region has the DNA TGTGCCAGCAGTAACGCCGGGACAGGGTTGCAACAGCCCCAGCATTTT. It yields the protein CASSNAGTGLQQPQHF.

The chain links TRBV3-1 (or the pseudogene TRBV3-2) to TRBJ1-1, with D possibly TRBD1 on 5 matching bases. V dropped 3 bases and J dropped 4 bases, with 12 bases sitting between them. The CDR3 is 14 residues long. Germline V gene lookup returns CDR1 LGHDT and CDR2 YNNKEL (reference sequence). The CDR3 bases are TGTGCCAGCAGCCAGGGGCAGGCAAGCACTGAAGCTTTCTTT. Amino acid sequence: CASSQGQASTEAFF.

The chain uses TRBV28 and TRBJ2-5; D is perhaps TRBD1 (8 bases). The CDR3 has 16 amino acids. V was pared by 7 bases and J by 3 bases, with 21 bases between. Germline values: CDR1 MDHEN, CDR2 SYDVKM. The CDR3 sequence: CASNGQGGYIEETQYF. Written as DNA, the CDR3 is TGTGCCAGCAACGGACAGGGAGGGTACATAGAAGAGACCCAGTACTTC.

The chain links TRBV30 to TRBJ1-4; no reliable D call. V was trimmed by 2 bases and J by 8 bases, leaving 18 bases between them. This CDR3 contains 15 residues. Looked up from germline, CDR1 is GTSNPN and CDR2 is SVGIG (reference sequence). The CDR3 loop reads CAWSPEALYREKLFF. CDR3 DNA sequence: TGTGCCTGGAGTCCAGAGGCGTTATATAGGGAAAAACTGTTTTTT.

The CDR3 protein is CASSPQGQDQPQHF. CDR3 nucleotide sequence: TGTGCCAGCAGCCCACAGGGTCAGGATCAGCCCCAGCATTTT. The genes are TRBV5-5 and TRBJ1-5; weak D call: TRBD1 (6 bases). Germline V gene data show CDR1 as SGHKS and CDR2 as YYEKEE (reference sequence). CDR3 length: 14 amino acids. V dropped 4 bases and J dropped 5 bases, with 13 bases sitting between them.

This clone was counted once. The V and J genes are TRBV24-1 and TRBJ1-2; TRBD1 aligns across 8 bases. V lost 9 bases and J lost 7; bases outside the gene matches: 6. There are 12 residues in the CDR3. Germline assignment: CDR1 KGHDR and CDR2 SFDVKD. The CDR3 sequence is CATGGTGAGYTF. In DNA, the CDR3 is TGTGCCACCGGAGGGACAGGAGCTGGCTACACCTTC.

This clone was counted a single time. The chain combines TRBV30 with TRBJ1-2, with TRBD1 matching 7 bases. Per germline, CDR1 GTSNPN and CDR2 SVGIG (reference sequence). V was pared by 1 base and J by 3 bases, with 2 bases of the junction left unmatched. The CDR3 contains 13 residues. This CDR3 reads CAWSDGQDYGYTF. CDR3 sequence (DNA): TGTGCCTGGAGTGACGGACAGGACTATGGCTACACCTTC.

V and J are TRBV19 and TRBJ2-3, with D perhaps TRBD2 (5 bases). This CDR3 contains 13 residues. The germline gives CDR1 LNHDA, CDR2 SQIVND (reference sequence). Trimming shortened V by 7 bases and J by 2 bases, and 10 bases separated the two germline ends. The chain's CDR3 is CASNEGATDTQYF. CDR3 DNA: TGTGCCAGTAATGAGGGTGCCACAGATACGCAGTATTTT. Combining the CDR3 with reference TRBV19 and TRBJ2-3 gives the whole variable domain DGGITQSPKYLFRKEGQNVTLSCEQNLNHDAMYWYRQDPGQGLRLIYYSQIVNDFQKGDIAEGYSVSREKKESFPLTVTSAQKNPTAFYLCASNEGATDTQYFGPGTRLTVL.

The chain couples TRBV5-4 to TRBJ1-2, with TRBD1 matching over 11 bases. This CDR3 comprises 15 residues. The trim removed 2 bases at V and 4 bases at J, leaving 4 bases unmatched. Germline loops: CDR1 SGHNT, CDR2 YYREEE (reference sequence). The CDR3 spells CASSLGGQGVYGYTF. The CDR3 nucleotides are TGTGCCAGCAGCTTAGGGGGACAGGGGGTCTATGGCTACACCTTC.

The rearrangement links TRBV5-6 to TRBJ2-1, with 11 bases identical to TRBD2. The CDR3 totals 16 residues. With V trimmed by 3 bases and J by 1 base, 3 bases remained unmatched. Germline V CDR1 and CDR2: SGHDT, YYEEEE. CDR3 DNA: TGTGCCAGCAGCTGGTTAGCGGGAGGGTCCTACAATGAGCAGTTCTTC. This sequence encodes CASSWLAGGSYNEQFF.

The V call is TRBV28, the J call TRBJ1-2; a weak D match, TRBD1 (5 bases). There are 15 residues in the CDR3. Trimming removed 0 bases from V and 5 bases from J, with 13 bases in between. The germline V gene has CDR1 MDHEN and CDR2 SYDVKM. The CDR3 DNA follows: TGTGCCAGCAGTTTATGGAGGGAGGGGATATATGGCTACACCTTC. Amino acids: CASSLWREGIYGYTF.

DNA for the CDR3: TGTGCCAGCGGGAGGGGCGCCCACGAGCAGTACTTC. Translating gives CASGRGAHEQYF. This sequence joins TRBV27 and TRBJ2-7; TRBD2 agrees at 7 bases. There are 12 residues in the CDR3. V gave up 8 bases and J gave up 5 bases; unmatched junction bases: 6. The germline CDR1 and CDR2 sequences are MNHEY and SMNVEV (reference sequence).

The chain couples TRBV19 to TRBJ1-5; possibly TRBD1 for D (6 bases). This CDR3 is built from 14 residues. CDR1 is LNHDA and CDR2 is SQIVND in the germline V gene (reference sequence). Between the trimmed V and J ends, which lost 10 bases and 0 bases, there was a span of 13 bases. The CDR3 is CATQDRYSNQPQHF. The CDR3, as DNA: TGTGCCACTCAGGACAGATATAGCAATCAGCCCCAGCATTTT.

V usage is TRBV28 and J usage is TRBJ1-2, with 7 bases identical to TRBD1. CDR1 is MDHEN and CDR2 is SYDVKM in the germline V gene. Unmatched junction bases numbered 7, after V lost 5 bases and J lost 4 bases. This CDR3 is built from 14 residues. The CDR3 region is CASSPNQGVYGYTF. CDR3 sequence (DNA): TGTGCCAGCAGTCCTAATCAGGGGGTCTATGGCTACACCTTC.

This sequence joins TRBV4-1 and TRBJ2-7, with TRBD1 as a possible D gene (6 bases). Germline V gives CDR1 MGHRA, CDR2 YSYEKL. Between the trimmed V and J ends, which lost 0 bases and 2 bases, there was a span of 14 bases. CDR3 length: 16 residues. The CDR3 sequence is CASSQDPRDKPYEQYF. The CDR3 region has the DNA TGCGCCAGCAGCCAAGATCCTCGGGACAAGCCCTACGAGCAGTACTTC.